This T cell receptor (beta chain) was retrieved from a study of cytomegalovirus exposure and HLA in healthy donors. Study-level results: Rarity held for most TCR sequences, but there were some public TCRs that occurred in many donors.

V was cut by 1 base and J by 1 base, with 7 bases left in between. Germline V lookup: CDR1 SGHDN, CDR2 FVKESK. The CDR3 consists of 14 residues. As concerns this clone: The antigen remains unidentified.

60 Vbeta and 13 Jbeta primers were used in PCR. TCRdb's table, derived via immunoSEQ multiplex PCR, lists solely in-frame clones and lacks some. The sample contains under 200,000 clones, 82% of which appear only once. V is TRBV14 and J is TRBJ1-1; D remains ambiguous. Sequencing used PBMCs. The clonotype comes from a male donor in good health and CMV-seronegative. The CDR3 loop is CASSQVVPNTEAFF. DNA of the CDR3: TGTGCCAGCAGCCAAGTAGTGCCGAACACTGAAGCTTTCTTT.